Reported below is one T cell receptor beta chain. This clone appeared a single time. Which antigen it targets is not known. Base quality data are lacking; no much larger clone is found one base away. Other DNA sequences within the sample encode an identical CDR3. The sample originates from a study of CD8+ T cells in alopecia areata (dated by TCRdb to between 2017 and 2018). Context from the whole study: The treated patients, all with moderate-to-severe alopecia areata, were enrolled in an open-label pilot trial of oral tofacitinib given at 5 to 10 mg twice daily. Tofacitinib was administered for 6 to 18 months, and 6 months of follow-up off drug were then conducted to assess delayed response and recurrence. For the treated patients, the SALT score, which quantifies what percentage of scalp surface area is affected, served as the measure of disease severity. To study T cell clonal expansion in alopecia areata, the researchers applied high-throughput TCRbeta sequencing to both the C3H/HeJ mouse model and human patients. Human TCRbeta sequencing covered scalp tissue and sorted CD4+ and CD8+ peripheral blood T cells from patchy and totalis/universalis alopecia areata patients and healthy controls. Patients on tofacitinib were biopsied at baseline and after 4 and 24 weeks of treatment, and several of the patients also had a later scalp biopsy. Clonality in the scalp was compared among normal scalp (n=4), patchy alopecia areata scalp (n=8), and alopecia totalis/universalis scalp (n=8). RNA came from the PAXgene miRNA kit for fixed scalp, the miRNeasy kit for PBMCs, and the RNeasy kit for mouse skin. Amplification of TCRbeta CDR3 regions was done by immunoSEQ multiplex PCR using 35 Vbeta forward primers and 13 Jbeta reverse primers.

The time point label on this specimen signifies: less than five weeks on oral tofacitinib. Explained via the paper, the treatment or condition label denotes: oral pan-JAK inhibitor, 5-10 mg twice daily. Lesional scalp punch biopsies and peripheral blood were collected from alopecia areata patients. After PBMCs were isolated by density centrifugation and stained for CD3, CD4 and CD8, a FACSAria was used to sort CD4+ and CD8+ T cells. Libraries were constructed by the immunoSEQ multiplex PCR assay. To provide template for TCR sequencing, every sample had RNA extracted and reverse transcribed into cDNA. First-strand cDNA was synthesized using SuperScript III with a 2:1 mix of oligo-dT and random hexamers. A synthetic immune receptor repertoire was used to gauge amplification bias, and whatever bias remained was removed computationally. Regarding the original processing steps: Raw reads were preprocessed for error removal, and CDR3 was defined according to IMGT conventions as running from the conserved cysteine to phenylalanine. Clonality was computed as 1 minus the Shannon entropy, with the entropy normalized by log2 of the number of productive unique TCRs. Whether each scalp clone was CD4 or CD8 was inferred by checking scalp TCRbeta sequences against the CD4 and CD8 repertoires from sorted blood. In its TCRdb copy, this immuneACCESS table keeps in-frame sequences only and misses some clones. Where compared with another copy, unresolved V genes explain less than half of these, and the others have no known cause. D and trimming come from the DNA, and the V and J calls and clone size come from that table. Across this sample there are about 190,000 clones, with more than 55% seen only once. The ten largest clones capture 0.65% to 0.7% of the sample.

General conclusions and limits of the study: Tofacitinib significantly lowered scalp clonality and the number of expanded CD8+ clones among the top 100 scalp clones. Scalp TCR repertoire analysis is complicated because resident alphabeta T cells in normal human skin are also sequenced, whereas mouse skin is dominated by gammadelta T cells. Higher clonality and more expanded CD8+ clones were observed in lesional scalp than in normal scalp, particularly in alopecia totalis/universalis, a finding suggestive of antigenic drive. Because the treated cohort was small and had just a single nonresponder, larger studies are needed to establish links between baseline CD8+ expansion and response. During tofacitinib treatment, many expanded lesional clones stuck around in both scalp and blood, and this persistence may partly explain why relapse happens after treatment is stopped. Shared TCR sequences between patients were less evident than in mice, which may be partly attributable to HLA diversity in the patient population.

V drops 1 base and J drops 4 bases, leaving 3 bases in between. The CDR3 holds 11 amino acids from the cysteine to the phenylalanine. Just the 33-base CDR3 DNA is kept, in frame starting at base 1. As encoded in the germline V gene (reference sequence), CDR1 is DFQATT while CDR2 is SNEGSKA. The clonotype comes from a human donor with alopecia areata. The chain links TRBV20-1 with TRBJ2-3, with no confident D gene call. The source material was CD4+ T cells sorted from blood, sampled at week 4, from a patient treated with tofacitinib. The DNA reads as follows: TGCAGTGCTAGAGTGGCAGATACGCAGTATTTT. It encodes CSARVADTQYF.